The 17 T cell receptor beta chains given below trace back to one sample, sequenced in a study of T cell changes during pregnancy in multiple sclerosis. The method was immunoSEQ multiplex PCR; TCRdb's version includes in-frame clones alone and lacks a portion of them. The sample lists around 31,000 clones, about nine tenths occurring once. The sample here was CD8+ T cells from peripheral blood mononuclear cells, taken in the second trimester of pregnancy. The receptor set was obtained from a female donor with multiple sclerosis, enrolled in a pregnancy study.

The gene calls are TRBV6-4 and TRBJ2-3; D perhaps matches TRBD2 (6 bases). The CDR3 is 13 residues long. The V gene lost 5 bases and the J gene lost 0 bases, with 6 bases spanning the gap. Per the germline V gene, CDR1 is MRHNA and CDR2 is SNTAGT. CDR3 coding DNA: TGTGCCAGCAGTAGCGGGAGCACAGATACGCAGTATTTT. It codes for CASSSGSTDTQYF.

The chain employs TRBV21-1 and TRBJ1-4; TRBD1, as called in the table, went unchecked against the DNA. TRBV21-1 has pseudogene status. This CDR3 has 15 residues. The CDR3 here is CASTLSRDRKTGRVF. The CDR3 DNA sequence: TGTGCCAGCACCTTAAGCCGGGACAGGAAGACGGGTAGGGTTTTT.

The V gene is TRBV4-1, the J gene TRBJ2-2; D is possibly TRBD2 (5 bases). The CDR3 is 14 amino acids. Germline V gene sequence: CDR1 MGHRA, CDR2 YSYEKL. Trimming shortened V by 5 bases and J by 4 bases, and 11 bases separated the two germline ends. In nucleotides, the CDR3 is TGCGCCAGCAGCTGGACTCTATCCACCGGGGAGCTGTTTTTT. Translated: CASSWTLSTGELFF.

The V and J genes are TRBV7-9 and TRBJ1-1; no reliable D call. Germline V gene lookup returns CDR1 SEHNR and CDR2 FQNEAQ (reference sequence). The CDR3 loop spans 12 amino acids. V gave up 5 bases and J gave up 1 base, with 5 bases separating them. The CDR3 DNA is TGTGCCAGCAGCGTATCGAACACTGAAGCTTTCTTT. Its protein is CASSVSNTEAFF.

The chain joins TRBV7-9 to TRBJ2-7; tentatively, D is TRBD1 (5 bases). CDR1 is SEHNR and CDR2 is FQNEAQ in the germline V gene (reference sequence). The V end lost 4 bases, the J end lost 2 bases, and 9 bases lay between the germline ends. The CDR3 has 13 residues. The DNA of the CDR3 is TGTGCCAGCAGCTGGACAACCGCCTACGAGCAGTACTTC. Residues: CASSWTTAYEQYF.

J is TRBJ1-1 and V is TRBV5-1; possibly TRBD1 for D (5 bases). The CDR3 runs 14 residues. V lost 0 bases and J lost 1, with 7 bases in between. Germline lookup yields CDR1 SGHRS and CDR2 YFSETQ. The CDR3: CASSLAGWNTEAFF. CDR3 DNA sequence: TGCGCCAGCAGCTTGGCAGGGTGGAACACTGAAGCTTTCTTT.

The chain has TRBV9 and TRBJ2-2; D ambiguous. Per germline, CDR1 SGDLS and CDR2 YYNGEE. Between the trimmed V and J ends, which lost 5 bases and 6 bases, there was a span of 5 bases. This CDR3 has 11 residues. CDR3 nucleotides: TGTGCCAGCAGTTCCGCCGGGGAGCTGTTTTTT. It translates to CASSSAGELFF.

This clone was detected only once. CDR3 nucleotide sequence: TGTGCCAGCAGCTTAGGGGCGGGTCCCTACGAGCAGTACTTC. Amino acid sequence: CASSLGAGPYEQYF. The chain uses TRBV11-2 and TRBJ2-7; maybe TRBD2 (5 bases). The CDR3 has 14 amino acids. The V end lost 1 base, the J end lost 2 bases, and 9 bases lay between the germline ends. Germline V gene sequence: CDR1 SGHAT, CDR2 FQNNGV.

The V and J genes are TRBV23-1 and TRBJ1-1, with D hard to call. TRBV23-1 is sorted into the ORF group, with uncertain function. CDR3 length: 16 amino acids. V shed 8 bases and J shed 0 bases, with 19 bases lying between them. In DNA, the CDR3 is TGCGCCAGCCATGACTCCGGCAATACCCTGAACACTGAAGCTTTCTTT. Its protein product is CASHDSGNTLNTEAFF.

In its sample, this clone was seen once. The CDR3 region is CASSSSVQPQHF. Written as DNA, the CDR3 is TGCGCCAGCTCTTCAAGCGTACAGCCCCAGCATTTT. This chain joins TRBV10-1 and TRBJ1-5; D remains ambiguous. CDR3 length: 12 amino acids. CDR1 is WNHNN and CDR2 is SYGVQD in the germline V gene (reference sequence). Trimming took off 8 bases at V and 7 bases at J, with 12 bases between the two ends.

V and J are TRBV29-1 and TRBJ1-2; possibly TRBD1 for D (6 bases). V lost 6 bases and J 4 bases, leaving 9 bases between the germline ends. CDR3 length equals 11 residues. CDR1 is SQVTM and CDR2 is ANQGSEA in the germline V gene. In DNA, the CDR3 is TGCAGCGTGACAGGCCTCTATGGCTACACCTTC. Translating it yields CSVTGLYGYTF.

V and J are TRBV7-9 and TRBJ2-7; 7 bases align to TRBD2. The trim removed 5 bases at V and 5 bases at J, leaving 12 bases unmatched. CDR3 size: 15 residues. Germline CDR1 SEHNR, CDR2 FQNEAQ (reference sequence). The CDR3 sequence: CASSPGRGTNHEQYF. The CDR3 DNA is TGTGCCAGCAGCCCGGGGAGGGGCACAAACCACGAGCAGTACTTC.

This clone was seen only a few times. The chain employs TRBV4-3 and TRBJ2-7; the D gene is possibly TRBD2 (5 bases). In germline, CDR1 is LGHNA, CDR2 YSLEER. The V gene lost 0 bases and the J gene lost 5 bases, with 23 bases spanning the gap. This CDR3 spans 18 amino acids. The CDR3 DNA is TGCGCCAGCAGCCAAGAAGGAGGAGCCCAAATAGCGACGGACGAGCAGTACTTC. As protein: CASSQEGGAQIATDEQYF.

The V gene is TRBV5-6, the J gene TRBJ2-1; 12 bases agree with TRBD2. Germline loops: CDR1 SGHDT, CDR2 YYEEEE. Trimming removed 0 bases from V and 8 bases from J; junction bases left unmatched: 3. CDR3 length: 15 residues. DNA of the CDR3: TGTGCCAGCAGCTTGGGACTAGCGGGAGTTTATGAGCAGTTCTTC. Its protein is CASSLGLAGVYEQFF.

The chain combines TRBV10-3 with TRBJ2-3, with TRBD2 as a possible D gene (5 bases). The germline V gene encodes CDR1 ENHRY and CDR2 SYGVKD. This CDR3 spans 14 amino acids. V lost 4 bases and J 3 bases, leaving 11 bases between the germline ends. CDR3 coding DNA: TGTGCCATCAGTGCCGGGAAAGAAACAGATACGCAGTATTTT. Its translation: CAISAGKETDTQYF.

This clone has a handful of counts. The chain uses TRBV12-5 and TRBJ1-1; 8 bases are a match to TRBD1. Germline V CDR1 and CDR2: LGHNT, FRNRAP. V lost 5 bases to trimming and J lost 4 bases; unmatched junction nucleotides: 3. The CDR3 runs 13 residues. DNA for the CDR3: TGTGCTAGTGGTGTCACAGGGGGCACTGAAGCTTTCTTT. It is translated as CASGVTGGTEAFF.

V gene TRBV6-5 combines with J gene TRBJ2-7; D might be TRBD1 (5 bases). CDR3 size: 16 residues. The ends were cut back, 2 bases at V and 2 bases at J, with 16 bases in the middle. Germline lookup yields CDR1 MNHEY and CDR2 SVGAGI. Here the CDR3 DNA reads TGTGCCAGCAGTTACGCCCAGGGTAGCCCCACCTACGAGCAGTACTTC. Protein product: CASSYAQGSPTYEQYF.